The next 27 T cell receptor beta chains were all read from a single sample in a study of T-cell memory formation after mild COVID-19. TCRdb processed the 5' RACE reads anew with MiXCR; each CDR3 protein has one entry. This sample has 140,000 to 150,000 distinct CDR3 sequences; about 23% occur once, and the top ten carry approximately 24%. The sample taken for sequencing was PBMCs or a T cell subset sorted from them (not recorded which). The receptor source for this set is an adult woman who had mild COVID-19 (a few samples of this study predate the infection). Cell type and time point are not known.

The chain employs TRBV7-8 and TRBJ2-7, with a weak D call TRBD2 (5 bases). With 6 bases removed from V and 0 bases from J, the gap between germline ends came to 18 bases. The CDR3 covers 16 residues. From germline, CDR1 is SGHVS and CDR2 FQNEAQ. CDR3 sequence: CASRLGRTSSSYEQYF. DNA of the CDR3: TGTGCCAGCAGGCTCGGAAGGACTTCTAGCTCCTACGAGCAGTACTTC. Supplemented by reference TRBV7-8 and TRBJ2-7, the full variable domain reads GAGVSQSPRYKVAKRGQDVALRCDPISGHVSLFWYQQALGQGPEFLTYFQNEAQLDKSGLPSDRFFAERPEGSVSTLKIQRTQQEDSAVYLCASRLGRTSSSYEQYFGPGTRLTVT.

There are a few counts of this clonotype. The genes are TRBV6-6 and TRBJ1-1; D ambiguous. Trimming removed 6 bases at V and 6 bases at J, with 11 bases between. The CDR3 sequence is 12 residues long. Germline V lookup: CDR1 MNHNY, CDR2 SVGAGI (reference sequence). The CDR3 nucleotides read TGTGCCAGCAGCCTTATTTCGGCTGAAGCTTTCTTT. Encoded protein: CASSLISAEAFF.

This clonotype has more than one count but fewer than ten. This sequence joins TRBV29-1 and TRBJ2-1; 14 bases are a match to TRBD2. The V segment lost 0 bases and the J segment 6 bases; nucleotides outside the gene matches: 4. The CDR3 spans 16 residues. From germline, CDR1 is SQVTM and CDR2 ANQGSEA. CDR3: CSVEDLGLAGGNEQFF. The CDR3 nucleotides read TGCAGCGTTGAAGATTTAGGACTAGCGGGAGGCAATGAGCAGTTCTTC.

This clonotype showed up just a few times. The V and J genes are TRBV6-2 or TRBV6-3 and TRBJ2-6; weak D call: TRBD2 (5 bases). The ends were cut back, 2 bases at V and 0 bases at J, with 5 bases in the middle. This CDR3 comprises 15 residues. In germline, CDR1 is MNHEY, CDR2 SVGEGT. This CDR3 is CASSYEGSGANVLTF. CDR3 DNA: TGTGCCAGCAGTTACGAGGGCTCTGGGGCCAACGTCCTGACTTTC.

The chain recombines TRBV7-2 with TRBJ2-1; a weak D match, TRBD2 (6 bases). The germline V gene encodes CDR1 SGHTA and CDR2 FQGNSA. Trimming cost V 3 bases and J 7 bases, with 16 bases left between them. There are 15 residues in the CDR3. The CDR3 bases are TGTGCCAGCAGCTTCGACTCCGGAGGAGGGAATGAGCAGTTCTTC. It specifies CASSFDSGGGNEQFF.

This clonotype has a single count. Possible read error: a much larger clone is one base away. The chain recombines TRBV9 with TRBJ2-3; no reliable D call. Germline-derived CDR1 and CDR2 are SGDLS and YYNGEE. The CDR3 contains 12 residues. The V end lost 0 bases, the J end lost 2 bases, and 1 base lay between the germline ends. CDR3 sequence reads: CASSVDTDTQYF. The DNA for the CDR3 is TGTGCCAGCAGCGTAGACACAGATACGCAGTATTTT. Looking up the rest from reference TRBV9 and TRBJ2-3 gives the full variable domain: DSGVTQTPKHLITATGQRVTLRCSPRSGDLSVYWYQQSLDQGLQFLIQYYNGEERAKGNILERFSAQQFPDLHSELNLSSLELGDSALYFCASSVDTDTQYFGPGTRLTVL.

This chain uses TRBV7-9 with TRBJ2-4; D possibly corresponds to TRBD1 (5 bases). Germline V gene data show CDR1 as SEHNR and CDR2 as FQNEAQ (reference sequence). The CDR3 extends over 16 amino acids. Between the trimmed V and J ends, which lost 1 base and 0 bases, there was a span of 10 bases. The CDR3, as DNA: TGTGCCAGCAGCTTAGGGGCAGGGCTAGCCAAAAACATTCAGTACTTC. This encodes CASSLGAGLAKNIQYF.

This clonotype came up a few times. The genes are TRBV7-9 and TRBJ2-1, with D uncertain. This CDR3 has 15 residues. CDR1 is SEHNR and CDR2 is FQNEAQ in the germline V gene (reference sequence). V lost 1 base, J lost 0 bases, and 7 bases lay in between. The CDR3, as DNA: TGTGCCAGCAGCTTAGTAGTTTTCTCCTACAATGAGCAGTTCTTC. Protein sequence: CASSLVVFSYNEQFF.

This chain joins TRBV7-9 and TRBJ1-1; D uncertain. Germline V gene data show CDR1 as SEHNR and CDR2 as FQNEAQ (reference sequence). The germline V and J ends were trimmed by 1 base and 0 bases, with 12 bases remaining between them. This CDR3 is built from 16 residues. The CDR3 sequence is CASSLGSRYMNTEAFF. The CDR3 DNA reads as TGTGCCAGCAGCTTAGGTTCCAGGTACATGAACACTGAAGCTTTCTTT.

This clonotype was counted a few times. V and J are TRBV18 and TRBJ1-1, with D uncertain. Trimming stripped 3 bases from V and 3 bases from J, with 14 bases between. Germline values: CDR1 KGHSH, CDR2 LQKENI. This CDR3 has 15 residues. Here the CDR3 reads CASSPRDDVHTEAFF. CDR3 DNA: TGTGCCAGCTCACCCCGGGATGACGTACACACTGAAGCTTTCTTT.

In this sample, this clonotype turned up a few times. The chain couples TRBV11-2 to TRBJ2-7, with D possibly called TRBD1 or TRBD2 (5 bases each). CDR1 and CDR2 (germline): SGHAT, FQNNGV. The CDR3 sequence is 14 residues long. With 5 bases removed from V and 5 bases from J, the gap between germline ends came to 16 bases. The CDR3 DNA reads TGTGCCAGCAGCCCCGGGACGGATCCTGACGAGCAGTACTTC. It is translated as CASSPGTDPDEQYF.

The V and J genes are TRBV4-1 and TRBJ2-7; 10 bases align to TRBD1. The CDR3 runs to 14 residues. Trimming at V came to 2 bases and at J to 6 bases, leaving 4 bases not matched to a gene. The germline V gene has CDR1 MGHRA and CDR2 YSYEKL. This CDR3 is CASSQRTGGSEQYF. DNA for the CDR3: TGCGCCAGCAGCCAAAGGACAGGGGGGTCCGAGCAGTACTTC.

The table lists this clonotype with a few counts. CDR3 bases: TGTGCCAGCAGTTCCGGGACAGTCTATGGCTACACCTTC. Translating it yields CASSSGTVYGYTF. The rearrangement uses TRBV12-3 or TRBV12-4 and TRBJ1-2; 7 nucleotides agree with TRBD1. CDR3 length equals 13 residues. V dropped 4 bases and J dropped 4; count of bases not matched to a gene: 3.

This sequence joins TRBV27 and TRBJ1-2; maybe TRBD1 (5 bases). V was clipped by 5 bases and J by 8 bases, with 21 bases between them. From germline, CDR1 is MNHEY and CDR2 SMNVEV (reference sequence). The CDR3 extends over 15 amino acids. CDR3 sequence: CASSIAGTTPNGYTF. The DNA of the CDR3 is TGTGCCAGCAGTATAGCAGGGACTACTCCGAACGGCTACACCTTC.

The chain uses TRBV5-4 and TRBJ2-7; perhaps TRBD1 as D (6 bases). The CDR3 is made up of 13 amino acids. Germline assignment: CDR1 SGHNT and CDR2 YYREEE (reference sequence). Trimming shortened V by 2 bases and J by 2 bases, and 8 bases separated the two germline ends. CDR3 in amino acids: CASSLGTTYEQYF. Here the CDR3 DNA reads TGTGCCAGCAGCTTAGGGACAACCTACGAGCAGTACTTC.

The chain recombines TRBV9 with TRBJ1-2; TRBD1 is a possible D gene (5 bases). Germline loops: CDR1 SGDLS, CDR2 YYNGEE. The CDR3 has 15 amino acids. The V and J ends lost 0 bases and 4 bases respectively, with 13 bases between them. The CDR3 nucleotides read TGTGCCAGCAGCGTAGAGGAACAGGACGTCTATGGCTACACCTTC. Translation: CASSVEEQDVYGYTF.

Many counts were recorded for this clonotype. V is TRBV7-9 and J is TRBJ1-5; D gene unclear. CDR1 SEHNR and CDR2 FQNEAQ come from the germline V gene (reference sequence). The CDR3 is 12 amino acids. Trimming took 1 base from V and 2 from J, leaving 0 bases between them. The CDR3 coding sequence is TGTGCCAGCAGCTTAGGCAATCAGCCCCAGCATTTT. Translation gives CASSLGNQPQHF. The whole variable domain, remainder taken from reference TRBV7-9 and TRBJ1-5, is DTGVSQNPRHKITKRGQNVTFRCDPISEHNRLYWYRQTLGQGPEFLTYFQNEAQLEKSRLLSDRFSAERPKGSFSTLEIQRTEQGDSAMYLCASSLGNQPQHFGDGTRLSIL.

The V gene is TRBV7-8, the J gene TRBJ2-1; TRBD2 matches 15 bases. Trimming removed 4 bases from V and 7 bases from J; junction bases left unmatched: 11. The CDR3 is made up of 18 amino acids. Per germline, CDR1 SGHVS and CDR2 FQNEAQ. The CDR3 DNA reads TGTGCCAGCAGCTCTATTTATGGTGGGACTAGCGGGAGGAATGAGCAGTTCTTC. Encoded protein: CASSSIYGGTSGRNEQFF.

The chain joins TRBV13 to TRBJ1-1, with D tentatively TRBD1 (6 bases). The CDR3 runs to 14 residues. V was pared by 5 bases and J by 0 bases, with 10 bases between. Germline-derived CDR1 and CDR2 are PRHDT and FYEKMQ (reference sequence). This CDR3 reads CASSTRTVNTEAFF. CDR3 bases: TGTGCCAGCAGCACTCGGACAGTGAACACTGAAGCTTTCTTT.

The rearrangement links TRBV25-1 to TRBJ2-7; 11 positions agree with TRBD1. The CDR3 loop spans 16 amino acids. Looked up from germline, CDR1 is MGHDK and CDR2 is SYGVNS. V shed 5 bases, J shed 5 bases, and the junction held 11 bases outside the gene matches. The CDR3 loop is CASSSPPGQGVHEQYF. DNA of the CDR3: TGTGCCAGCAGTTCCCCCCCGGGACAGGGGGTTCACGAGCAGTACTTC.

This clonotype occurred once. The chain couples TRBV7-9 to TRBJ1-5, with a tentative D call TRBD1 (5 bases). The CDR3 spans 18 residues. V gave up 8 bases and J gave up 4 bases, with 27 bases separating them. Germline CDR1 is SEHNR and CDR2 is FQNEAQ (reference sequence). CDR3 sequence reads: CASYPHLERQSVNQPQHF. CDR3 nucleotides: TGTGCCAGCTACCCCCACCTCGAGAGACAGTCGGTAAATCAGCCCCAGCATTTT.

This clonotype came up a few times. The chain combines TRBV5-1 with TRBJ2-2; 8 bases agree with TRBD1. Germline CDR1 reads SGHRS; CDR2 reads YFSETQ. The CDR3 runs to 15 residues. J gave up 2 bases and V 6 bases, and 6 bases lay outside the gene matches. The CDR3 sequence is CASNPTGDNTGELFF. The CDR3 bases are TGCGCCAGCAACCCGACAGGGGACAACACCGGGGAGCTGTTTTTT.

The chain carries TRBV7-9 and TRBJ2-7, with D perhaps TRBD2 (7 bases). In germline, CDR1 is SEHNR, CDR2 FQNEAQ (reference sequence). Trimming took 5 bases from V and 3 from J, leaving 17 bases between them. The CDR3 totals 15 residues. CDR3 amino acids: CASSLGGALVYEQYF. The CDR3 coding sequence is TGTGCCAGCAGCCTAGGGGGGGCCCTAGTCTACGAGCAGTACTTC.

This clonotype was recorded a few times. The chain carries TRBV29-1 and TRBJ2-1; D may be TRBD2 (5 bases). CDR1 is SQVTM, CDR2 ANQGSEA, per germline. V shed 5 bases and J shed 5 bases, with 13 bases lying between them. The length of the CDR3 is 13 residues. CDR3 loop: CSVSRRGHNEQFF. The CDR3 nucleotides read TGCAGCGTTTCCCGCCGGGGTCACAATGAGCAGTTCTTC.

The sample holds a few counts of this clonotype. The genes are TRBV14 and TRBJ2-1; D remains unclear. This CDR3 has 15 residues. Trimming shortened V by 5 bases and J by 2 bases, and 13 bases separated the two germline ends. The germline gives CDR1 SGHDN, CDR2 FVKESK. The CDR3 is CASSTPVSTYNEQFF. The CDR3 DNA reads as TGTGCCAGCAGCACCCCTGTGTCTACCTACAATGAGCAGTTCTTC. The full variable domain, completed using reference TRBV14 and TRBJ2-1, is EAGVTQFPSHSVIEKGQTVTLRCDPISGHDNLYWYRRVMGKEIKFLLHFVKESKQDESGMPNNRFLAERTGGTYSTLKVQPAELEDSGVYFCASSTPVSTYNEQFFGPGTRLTVL.

This clonotype was recorded a few times. The genes are TRBV28 and TRBJ2-2; no reliable D call. V lost 6 bases and J 6 bases, leaving 14 bases between the germline ends. Per the germline V gene, CDR1 is MDHEN and CDR2 is SYDVKM. This CDR3 has 14 amino acids. CDR3 coding DNA: TGTGCCAGCAGAAGTCTCCTATCGGCCGGGGAGCTGTTTTTT. Protein sequence: CASRSLLSAGELFF.

This chain joins TRBV4-3 and TRBJ2-1; D uncertain. The germline V gene encodes CDR1 LGHNA and CDR2 YSLEER. V lost 0 bases to trimming and J lost 9 bases, with 6 bases between them. CDR3 size: 12 residues. The CDR3 region has the DNA TGCGCCAGCAGCCAAGATGGGTTTGAGCAGTTCTTC. Protein product: CASSQDGFEQFF.